What follows describes a single TCR beta chain. This entry belongs to a study of T cell changes during pregnancy in multiple sclerosis. V lost 6 bases and J lost 3, with 11 bases in between. Germline CDR1 KGHSH, CDR2 LQKENI. This CDR3 region has 14 residues. The protocol was immunoSEQ multiplex PCR, while the TCRdb copy is restricted to in-frame clones and leaves out a portion. The profile shows some 80,000 clones, roughly 90% of them singletons. V and J are TRBV18 and TRBJ1-4; possibly TRBD1 for D (6 bases). This clonotype was sampled from a female donor in good health, enrolled as a control in a pregnancy study. Material: peripheral blood, obtained in the first trimester of pregnancy. The CDR3 sequence: CASSNQGSNEKLFF. The CDR3 bases are TGTGCCAGCTCGAACCAGGGGTCTAATGAAAAACTGTTTTTT.